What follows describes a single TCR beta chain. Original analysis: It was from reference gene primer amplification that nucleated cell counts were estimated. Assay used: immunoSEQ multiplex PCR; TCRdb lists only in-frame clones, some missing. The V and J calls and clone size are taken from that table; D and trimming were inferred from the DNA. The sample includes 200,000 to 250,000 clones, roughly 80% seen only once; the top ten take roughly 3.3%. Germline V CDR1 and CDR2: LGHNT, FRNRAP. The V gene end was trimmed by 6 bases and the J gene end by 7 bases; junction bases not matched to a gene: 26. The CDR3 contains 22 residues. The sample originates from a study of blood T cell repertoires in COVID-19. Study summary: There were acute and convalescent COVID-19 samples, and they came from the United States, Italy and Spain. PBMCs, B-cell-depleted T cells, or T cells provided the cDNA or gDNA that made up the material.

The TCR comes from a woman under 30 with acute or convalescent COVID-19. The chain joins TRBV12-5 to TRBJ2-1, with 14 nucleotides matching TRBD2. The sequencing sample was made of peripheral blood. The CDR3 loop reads CASGKDRGLTSGRVSVGNEQFF. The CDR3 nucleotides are TGTGCTAGTGGCAAGGACAGGGGGCTGACTAGCGGGAGGGTATCGGTGGGAAATGAGCAGTTCTTC.